This TCR beta chain was recorded in a study of OX40 agonist ivuxolimab in advanced cancers. Overall study: Patients were treated with ivuxolimab, an agonistic anti-OX40 (CD134) antibody. Whole-study results and caveats: At 0.1-3.0 mg/kg, partial responders had clonal expansion among the lowest observed. A proportion of nonresponders additionally exhibited low normalized T-cell clonal expansion. Averaged across samples, CD8+ T cells carried more expanded clones than CD4+ did.

This clone was seen only a few times. Its matching antigen is unknown. Trimming took 5 bases from V and 0 from J, leaving 12 bases between them. This CDR3 has 15 residues. Germline CDR1 reads SGHRS; CDR2 reads YFSETQ. Only in-frame clones appear in the TCRdb table, and some are missing; sequencing was by immunoSEQ multiplex PCR. The repertoire includes 55,000 to 80,000 clones, about 89% of them detected once, and approximately 5.6% sits in the top ten. The J gene is TRBJ2-1, the V gene TRBV5-1; tentative D call: TRBD1 (6 bases). The TCR comes from an adult with an advanced solid tumor such as melanoma, head and neck, liver or kidney cancer. Here the sequenced sample was CD4+ or CD8+ T cells sorted from blood, taken in a trial of the OX40 agonist ivuxolimab. For the CDR3, the DNA is TGCGCCAGCAGTGGTGGGGGCAGCTCCTACAATGAGCAGTTCTTC. Its translation is CASSGGGSSYNEQFF.